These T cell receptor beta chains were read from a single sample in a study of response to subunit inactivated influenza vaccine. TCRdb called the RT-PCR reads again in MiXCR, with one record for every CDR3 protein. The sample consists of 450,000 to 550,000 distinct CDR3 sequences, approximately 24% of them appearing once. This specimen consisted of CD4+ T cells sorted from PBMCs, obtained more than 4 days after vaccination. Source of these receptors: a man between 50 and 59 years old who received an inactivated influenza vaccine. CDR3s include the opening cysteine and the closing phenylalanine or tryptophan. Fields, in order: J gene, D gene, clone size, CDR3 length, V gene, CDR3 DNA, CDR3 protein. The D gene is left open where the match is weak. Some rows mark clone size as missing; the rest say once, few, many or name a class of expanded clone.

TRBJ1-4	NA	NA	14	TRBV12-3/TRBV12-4	TGTGCCAGCAGTTTACGGGGGGCGCGGGAAAAACTGTTTTTT	CASSLRGAREKLFF
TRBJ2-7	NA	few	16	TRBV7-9	TGTGCCAGCAGCCCTTCATGGGGTAGCGGTACCTACGAGCAGTACTTC	CASSPSWGSGTYEQYF
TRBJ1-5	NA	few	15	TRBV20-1	TGCAGTGCTAGAGATGGGTTTGGCTTTCCCGGGCCCCAGCATTTT	CSARDGFGFPGPQHF
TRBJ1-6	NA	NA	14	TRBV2	TGTGCCAGCATCTACCGGGCTGATAATTCACCCCTCCACTTT	CASIYRADNSPLHF
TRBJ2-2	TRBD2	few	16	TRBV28	TGTGCCAGCAGTTTAGGCAGCGGGGGTTACACCGGGGAGCTGTTTTTT	CASSLGSGGYTGELFF
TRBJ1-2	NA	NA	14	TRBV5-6	TGTGCCAGCAGCCCCGGCAGGGTGGACTATGGCTACACCTTC	CASSPGRVDYGYTF
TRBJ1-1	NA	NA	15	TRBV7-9	TGTGCCAGCAGCTTAGTTACGGGGGCGACCACTGAAGCTTTCTTT	CASSLVTGATTEAFF
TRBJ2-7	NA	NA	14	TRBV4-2	TGTGCCAGCAGCCAAGATAGGTCGGGCAACGAGCAGTACTTC	CASSQDRSGNEQYF
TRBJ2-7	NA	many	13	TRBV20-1	TGCAGTGCCCCCGGGACTGGGAACTACGAGCAGTACTTC	CSAPGTGNYEQYF
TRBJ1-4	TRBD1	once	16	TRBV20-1	TGCAGTGCTAGAAGCACCACAGGGGGCACTAATGAAAAACTGTTTTTT	CSARSTTGGTNEKLFF
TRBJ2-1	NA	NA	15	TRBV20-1	TGCAGTGCTAACCGGGCCTCCTCTGATTACAATGAGCAGTTCTTC	CSANRASSDYNEQFF
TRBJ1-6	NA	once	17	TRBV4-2	TGTGCCAGCAGCCAAAGTGGCTTTGGGGGGTATAATTCACCCCTCCACTTT	CASSQSGFGGYNSPLHF
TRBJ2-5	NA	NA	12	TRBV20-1	TGCAGTGCTACACAACAGGGTAGTGGCCAGTACTTC	CSATQQGSGQYF
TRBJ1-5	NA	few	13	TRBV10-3	TGTGCCACACAGAGCAACAGGGAACAGCCCCAGCATTTT	CATQSNREQPQHF
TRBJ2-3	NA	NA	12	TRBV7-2	TGTGCCAGCAGCTTATACTCCGGGATGCAGTATTTT	CASSLYSGMQYF
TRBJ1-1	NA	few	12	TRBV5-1	TGCGCCAGCAGCTGGGACTCCACTGAAGCTTTCTTT	CASSWDSTEAFF
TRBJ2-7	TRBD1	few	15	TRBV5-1	TGCGCCAGCAGCTTGGGGACAGGACCAACCTACGAGCAGTACTTC	CASSLGTGPTYEQYF
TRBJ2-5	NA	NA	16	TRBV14	TGTGCCAGCAGCTCTAGGGGATACTCGGCGGGGGAGACCCAGTACTTC	CASSSRGYSAGETQYF
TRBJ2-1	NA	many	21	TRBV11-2	TGTGCCAGCAGCCGCGAGTCCATTAGCGGCCGCCCCAAGAGCTCCTACAATGAGCAGTTCTTC	CASSRESISGRPKSSYNEQFF
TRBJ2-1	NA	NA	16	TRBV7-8	TGTGCCAGCAGCACCTACGAGGGACCTCACTACAATGAGCAGTTCTTC	CASSTYEGPHYNEQFF
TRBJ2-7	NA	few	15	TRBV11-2	TGTGCCAGCAGCTTGTCACGTCAGGGATCTTTCGAGCAGTACTTC	CASSLSRQGSFEQYF
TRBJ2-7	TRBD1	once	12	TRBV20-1	TGCAGTGCTAGAAAACAGGGGTACGAGCAGTACTTC	CSARKQGYEQYF
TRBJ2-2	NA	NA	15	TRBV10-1	TGCGCCAGCAGTGTGGAACGGATCAACACCGGGGAGCTGTTTTTT	CASSVERINTGELFF
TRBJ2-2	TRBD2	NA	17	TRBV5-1	TGCGCCAGCACTGTCCGAAACTGGCGGGAGGGAGCCGGGGAGCTGTTTTTT	CASTVRNWREGAGELFF
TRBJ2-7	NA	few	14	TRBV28	TGTGCCAGCGTTTCTTCCGGGACCCCCTACGAGCAGTACTTC	CASVSSGTPYEQYF
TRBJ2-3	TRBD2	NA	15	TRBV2	TGTGCCAGCAGTGAAACGGGCGGGGGGGCTGATACGCAGTATTTT	CASSETGGGADTQYF
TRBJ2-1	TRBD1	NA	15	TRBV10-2	TGCGCCAGCAGGGATACAGGGGGCTCCTACAATGAGCAGTTCTTC	CASRDTGGSYNEQFF
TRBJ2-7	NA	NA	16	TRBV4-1	TGCGCCAGCAGCCAAGTCTGGGGCAGGAGCTCCTACGAGCAGTACTTC	CASSQVWGRSSYEQYF
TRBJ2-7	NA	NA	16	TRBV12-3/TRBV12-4	TGTGCCAGCAGTTATGGGACTTGGAGGGGCCCCTACGAGCAGTACTTC	CASSYGTWRGPYEQYF
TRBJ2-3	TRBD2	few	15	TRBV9	TGTGCCAGCAGCGTAGATGCGGGAGAGTGGGATACGCAGTATTTT	CASSVDAGEWDTQYF
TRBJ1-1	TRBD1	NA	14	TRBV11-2	TGTGCCAGCAGCAAACTCAGGGGGCCGCCTGAAGCTTTCTTT	CASSKLRGPPEAFF
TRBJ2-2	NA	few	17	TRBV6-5	TGTGCCAGCAGTTACTCGAGCGTCTCTACGAACACCGGGGAGCTGTTTTTT	CASSYSSVSTNTGELFF
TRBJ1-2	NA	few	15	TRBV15	TGTGCCACCAGCCAGATGTCTGGCAGCTTCTATGGCTACACCTTC	CATSQMSGSFYGYTF
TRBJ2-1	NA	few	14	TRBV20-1	TGCAGTGCTAGGTTCGACGGGAGAGGGAATGAGCAGTTCTTC	CSARFDGRGNEQFF
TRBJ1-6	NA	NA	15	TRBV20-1	TGCAGTGCTAGAGACCTCAGGGGAGGGGATTCACCCCTCCACTTT	CSARDLRGGDSPLHF